This entry features one TCR beta chain sequence. This entry belongs to a study of blood T cell repertoires in COVID-19. Sequencing used immunoSEQ multiplex PCR; TCRdb keeps in-frame clones, though not all of them. In the table there are 300,000 to 400,000 clones, about nine tenths of which are singletons. The CDR3 covers 16 residues. V was clipped by 1 base and J by 1 base, with 10 bases between them. CDR1 and CDR2 (germline): LGHNA, YSLEER. V usage is TRBV4-3 and J usage is TRBJ2-2; weak D call: TRBD2 (5 bases). Sequencing used peripheral blood. This clonotype was obtained from a man in his fifties or sixties with active or convalescent COVID-19. CDR3 nucleotide sequence: TGCGCCAGCAGCCAAGTTCGGGGTTTGAACACCGGGGAGCTGTTTTTT. The encoded protein is CASSQVRGLNTGELFF.